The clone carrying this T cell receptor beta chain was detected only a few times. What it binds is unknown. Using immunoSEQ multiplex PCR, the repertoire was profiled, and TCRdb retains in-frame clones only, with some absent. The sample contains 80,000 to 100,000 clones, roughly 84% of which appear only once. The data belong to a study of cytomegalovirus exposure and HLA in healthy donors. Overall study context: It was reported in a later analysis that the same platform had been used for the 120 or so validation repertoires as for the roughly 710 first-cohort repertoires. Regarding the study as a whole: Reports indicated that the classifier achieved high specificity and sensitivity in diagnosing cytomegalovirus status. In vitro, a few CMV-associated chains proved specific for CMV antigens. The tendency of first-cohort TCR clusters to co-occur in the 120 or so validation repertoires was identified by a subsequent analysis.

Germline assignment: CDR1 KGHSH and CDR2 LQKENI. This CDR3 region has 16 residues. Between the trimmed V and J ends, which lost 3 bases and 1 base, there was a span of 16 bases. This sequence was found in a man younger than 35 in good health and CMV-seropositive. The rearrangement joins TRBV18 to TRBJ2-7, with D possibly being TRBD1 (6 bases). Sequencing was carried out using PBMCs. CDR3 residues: CASSPFTTTGSYEQYF. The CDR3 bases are TGTGCCAGCTCACCCTTTACCACGACAGGATCCTACGAGCAGTACTTC.